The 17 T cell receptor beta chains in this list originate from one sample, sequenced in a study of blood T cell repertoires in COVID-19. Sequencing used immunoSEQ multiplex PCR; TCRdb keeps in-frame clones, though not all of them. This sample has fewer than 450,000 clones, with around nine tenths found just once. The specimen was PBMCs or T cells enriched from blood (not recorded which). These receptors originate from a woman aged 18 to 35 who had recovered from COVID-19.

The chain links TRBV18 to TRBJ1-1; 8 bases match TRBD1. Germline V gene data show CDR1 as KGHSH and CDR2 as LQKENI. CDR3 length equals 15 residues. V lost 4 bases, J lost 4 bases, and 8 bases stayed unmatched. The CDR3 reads CASSLDRVGGTEAFF. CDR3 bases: TGTGCCAGCTCACTGGACAGGGTTGGAGGCACTGAAGCTTTCTTT. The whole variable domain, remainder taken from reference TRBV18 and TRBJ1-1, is NAGVMQNPRHLVRRRGQEARLRCSPMKGHSHVYWYRQLPEEGLKFMVYLQKENIIDESGMPKERFSAEFPKEGPSILRIQQVVRGDSAAYFCASSLDRVGGTEAFFGQGTRLTVV.

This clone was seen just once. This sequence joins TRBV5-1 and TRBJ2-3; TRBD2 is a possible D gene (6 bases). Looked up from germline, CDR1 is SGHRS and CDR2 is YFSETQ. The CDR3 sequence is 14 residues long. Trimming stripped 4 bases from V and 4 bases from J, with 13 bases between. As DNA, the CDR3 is TGCGCCAGCAGCCTGTGGGGGGAATCAGATACGCAGTATTTT. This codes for CASSLWGESDTQYF.

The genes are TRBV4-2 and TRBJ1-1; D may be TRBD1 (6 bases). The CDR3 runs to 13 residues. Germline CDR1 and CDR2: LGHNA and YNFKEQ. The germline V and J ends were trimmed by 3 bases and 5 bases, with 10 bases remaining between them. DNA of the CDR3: TGTGCCAGCAGCCAGCTAAGGGGGACTGAAGCTTTCTTT. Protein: CASSQLRGTEAFF.

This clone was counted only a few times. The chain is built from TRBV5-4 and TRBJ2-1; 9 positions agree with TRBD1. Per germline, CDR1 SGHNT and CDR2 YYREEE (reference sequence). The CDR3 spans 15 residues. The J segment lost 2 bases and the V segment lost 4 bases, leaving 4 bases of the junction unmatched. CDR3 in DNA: TGTGCCAGCAGCGTGGACAGGGGTCCCTACAATGAGCAGTTCTTC. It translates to CASSVDRGPYNEQFF.

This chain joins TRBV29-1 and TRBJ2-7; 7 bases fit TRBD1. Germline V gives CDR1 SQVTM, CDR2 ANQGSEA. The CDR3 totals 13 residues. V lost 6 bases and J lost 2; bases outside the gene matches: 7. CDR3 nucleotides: TGCAGCGTAGTAAGGGACAGCACCTACGAGCAGTACTTC. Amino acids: CSVVRDSTYEQYF.

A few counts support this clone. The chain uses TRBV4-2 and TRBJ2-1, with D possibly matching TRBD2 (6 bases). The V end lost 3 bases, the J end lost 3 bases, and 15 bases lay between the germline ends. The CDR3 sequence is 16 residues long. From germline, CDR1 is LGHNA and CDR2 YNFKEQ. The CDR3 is CASSQDKSGFYNEQFF. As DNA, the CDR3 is TGTGCCAGCAGCCAGGATAAAAGCGGGTTCTACAATGAGCAGTTCTTC.

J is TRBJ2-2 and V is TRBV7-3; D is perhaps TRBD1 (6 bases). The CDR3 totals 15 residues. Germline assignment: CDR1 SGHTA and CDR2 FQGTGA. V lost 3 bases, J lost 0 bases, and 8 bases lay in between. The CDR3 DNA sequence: TGTGCCAGCAGCTTCGGGACACCGAACACCGGGGAGCTGTTTTTT. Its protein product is CASSFGTPNTGELFF.

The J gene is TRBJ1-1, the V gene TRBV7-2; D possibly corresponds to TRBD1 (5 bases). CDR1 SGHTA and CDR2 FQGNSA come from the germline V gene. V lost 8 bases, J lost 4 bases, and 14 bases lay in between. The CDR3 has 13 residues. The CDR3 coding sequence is TGTGCCAGCGGCCCAGGGAGGTTCACTGAAGCTTTCTTT. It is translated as CASGPGRFTEAFF.

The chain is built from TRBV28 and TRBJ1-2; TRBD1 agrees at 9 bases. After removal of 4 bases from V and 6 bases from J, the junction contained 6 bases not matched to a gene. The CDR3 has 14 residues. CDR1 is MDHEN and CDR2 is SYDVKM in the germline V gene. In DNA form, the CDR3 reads TGTGCCAGCAGTTCCACAGGGGGCGCCGATGGCTACACCTTC. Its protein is CASSSTGGADGYTF.

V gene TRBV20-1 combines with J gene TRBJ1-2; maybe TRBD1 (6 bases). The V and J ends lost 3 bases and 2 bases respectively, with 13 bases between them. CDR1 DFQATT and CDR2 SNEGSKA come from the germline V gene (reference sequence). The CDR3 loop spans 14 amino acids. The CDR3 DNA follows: TGCAGTGCTAGTGCCTGGGGGCCGAACTATGGCTACACCTTC. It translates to CSASAWGPNYGYTF.

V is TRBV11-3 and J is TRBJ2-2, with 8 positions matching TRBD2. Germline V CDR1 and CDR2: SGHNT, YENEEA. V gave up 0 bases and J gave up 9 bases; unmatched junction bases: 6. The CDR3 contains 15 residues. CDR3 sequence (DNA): TGTGCCAGCAGCTTAGATCGGGAGGGGTCCCGGGAGCTGTTTTTT. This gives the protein CASSLDREGSRELFF.

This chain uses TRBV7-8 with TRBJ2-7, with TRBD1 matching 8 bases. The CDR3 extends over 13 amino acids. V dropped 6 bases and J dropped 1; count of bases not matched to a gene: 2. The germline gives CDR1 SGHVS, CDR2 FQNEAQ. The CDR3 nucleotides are TGTGCCAGCAGTTACAGGGGGTCCTACGAGCAGTACTTC. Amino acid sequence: CASSYRGSYEQYF.

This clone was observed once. DNA for the CDR3: TGTGCCTGGAGTGTACTTACGGGGATGAACACTGAAGCTTTCTTT. This encodes CAWSVLTGMNTEAFF. The chain has TRBV30 and TRBJ1-1; no clear D gene. This CDR3 comprises 15 residues. Germline V lookup: CDR1 GTSNPN, CDR2 SVGIG (reference sequence). V lost 0 bases and J lost 0, with 11 bases in between.

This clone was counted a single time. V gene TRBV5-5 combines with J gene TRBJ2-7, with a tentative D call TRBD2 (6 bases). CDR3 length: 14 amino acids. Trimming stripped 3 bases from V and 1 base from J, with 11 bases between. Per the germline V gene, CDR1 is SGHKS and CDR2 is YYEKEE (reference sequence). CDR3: CASSSGTASYEQYF. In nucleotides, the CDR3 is TGTGCCAGCAGCTCCGGGACTGCTTCCTACGAGCAGTACTTC.

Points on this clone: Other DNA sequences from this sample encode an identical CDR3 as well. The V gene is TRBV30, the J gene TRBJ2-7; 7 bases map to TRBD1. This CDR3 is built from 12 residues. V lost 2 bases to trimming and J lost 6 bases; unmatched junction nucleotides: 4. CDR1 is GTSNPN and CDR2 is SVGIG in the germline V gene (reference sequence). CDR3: CAWSRTGIEQYF. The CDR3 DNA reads TGTGCCTGGAGTCGGACAGGTATCGAGCAGTACTTC.

CDR3 nucleotides: TGTGCCAGCAGCCAAGGTCCGACTTATGGCTACACCTTC. The encoded protein is CASSQGPTYGYTF. The chain combines TRBV14 with TRBJ1-2; unclear D gene. CDR1 and CDR2 (germline): SGHDN, FVKESK. The CDR3 covers 13 residues. V lost 1 base and J lost 5, with 8 bases in between.

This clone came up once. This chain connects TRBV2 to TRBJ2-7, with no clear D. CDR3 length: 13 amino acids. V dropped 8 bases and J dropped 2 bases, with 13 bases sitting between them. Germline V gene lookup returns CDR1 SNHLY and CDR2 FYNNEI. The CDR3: CASWPTTPYEQYF. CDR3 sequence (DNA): TGTGCCAGCTGGCCTACTACCCCCTACGAGCAGTACTTC.